This TCR beta chain was captured by sequencing in a study of identical twins. The study, taken as a whole, reports: Zero-insertion results could be subject to partial confounding by invariant MAIT and iNKT cells. In beta out-of-frame sequences, the excess sharing between twins was weaker. The study found that models underestimated out-of-frame TCR alpha sharing in monozygotic twins.

Germline loops: CDR1 SGHTS, CDR2 YDEGEE. The trim removed 0 bases at V and 5 bases at J, leaving 7 bases unmatched. The CDR3 extends over 15 amino acids. Unique molecular identifiers were present on cDNA, and template switching added a universal primer site. TCRdb itself ran the 5' RACE reads through MiXCR, one entry per CDR3 protein. The sample consists of around 220,000 distinct CDR3 sequences, roughly 10% of them appearing once. This clonotype was counted many times. Its cognate antigen is unknown. The receptor comes from a man aged 50 or older in good health. The chain links TRBV5-8 to TRBJ2-7, with 8 bases that match TRBD2. Input material: memory T cells sorted from blood. The CDR3 loop is CASSLGAGEGDEQYF. CDR3 nucleotides: TGTGCCAGCAGCTTGGGAGCGGGAGAAGGGGACGAGCAGTACTTC.